A selection of T cell receptor beta chains follows, all from one sample in a study of early T cells in non-severe SARS-CoV-2 infection. A single record per CDR3 protein comes from TCRdb applying MiXCR to the 5' RACE reads. This table has about 110,000 distinct CDR3 sequences, about 12% appearing once. The sequencing input was whole blood. Receptors originate from an adult who was a healthcare worker with PCR-confirmed SARS-CoV-2 infection or an uninfected control (not recorded which). The CDR3 runs from the conserved cysteine through the conserved F or W. Fields, in order: clone size, V gene, J gene, D gene, CDR3 DNA, CDR3 protein. The D gene is left open where the match is weak. A clone size is listed for some rows: how often the clone was seen (once, few, many), or a class if it is expanded.

>-|TRBV27|TRBJ2-4|-
TGTGCCAGCAGTTTAACAGGGAGGACTCGGAACATTCAGTACTTC
CASSLTGRTRNIQYF
>-|TRBV12-5|TRBJ1-2|-
TGTGCTAGTGGCCACCTCTATGGCTACACCTTC
CASGHLYGYTF
>-|TRBV12-3/TRBV12-4|TRBJ2-2|TRBD1
TGTGCCAGCAGCCGTGGGACAGGGATAGGTGGCGGGGAGCTGTTTTTT
CASSRGTGIGGGELFF
>-|TRBV7-9|TRBJ2-2|TRBD2
TGTGCCAGCAGCGCCTGGACTAGCGGGACGAACACCGGGGAGCTGTTTTTT
CASSAWTSGTNTGELFF
>few|TRBV2|TRBJ2-1|-
TGTGCCAGCAGTGAAGGGGTGAAGCGGACCCAAATGGGCGAGCAGTTCTTC
CASSEGVKRTQMGEQFF
>many|TRBV6-4|TRBJ2-3|-
TGTGCCAGCAGTTACGGGGGCACGCAGTATTTT
CASSYGGTQYF
>-|TRBV5-1|TRBJ1-1|-
TGCGCCAGCAGCCCGGGACCGAGCGGAGCTTTCTTT
CASSPGPSGAFF
>few|TRBV6-1|TRBJ1-1|-
TGTGCCAGCAGTTGGGCAGGGGAGAACACTGAAGCTTTCTTT
CASSWAGENTEAFF
>many|TRBV4-1|TRBJ2-1|-
TGCGCCAGCAGCCAAGCTAAGACGGACCTGCAGTTCTTC
CASSQAKTDLQFF
>-|TRBV25-1|TRBJ1-1|-
TGTGCCAGCAGTCCTTCAGGGGCCAAATTGAACACTGAAGCTTTCTTT
CASSPSGAKLNTEAFF
>many|TRBV11-1|TRBJ2-1|TRBD1
TGTGCCAGCAGCCCGGGGACAGGTAAATCCTACAATGAGCAGTTCTTC
CASSPGTGKSYNEQFF
>-|TRBV12-3/TRBV12-4|TRBJ1-4|-
TGTGCCAGCAGTCTAGGGAGTCAGGAAAAACTGTTTTTT
CASSLGSQEKLFF
>-|TRBV6-6|TRBJ1-1|-
TGTGCCTCCGAACAGGTCCCTAAACCTGAAGCTTTCTTT
CASEQVPKPEAFF
>many|TRBV4-1|TRBJ2-7|TRBD2
TGCGCCAGCAGCCAAGTCGGGGGGAGTTTATGGGTCTCCTACGAGCAGTACTTC
CASSQVGGSLWVSYEQYF
>-|TRBV2|TRBJ1-3|-
TGTGCCAGCAGTATTTCTGGAAACACCATATATTTT
CASSISGNTIYF
>few|TRBV18|TRBJ2-1|TRBD2
TGTGCCAGCTCACCACTTAGCGGGGGGACCTCCTCCTACAATGAGCAGTTCTTC
CASSPLSGGTSSYNEQFF
>-|TRBV2|TRBJ1-5|-
TGTGCCAGCAGTGTTGGTCAGCCCCAGCATTTT
CASSVGQPQHF
>many|TRBV7-6|TRBJ2-1|-
TGTGCCAGCAGCCCCCCTCCGGGCAATGAGCAGTTCTTC
CASSPPPGNEQFF
>many|TRBV3-1|TRBJ2-7|TRBD1
TGTGCCAGCAGCCAAGATGGCAGGACAGGGGAGCAGTACTTC
CASSQDGRTGEQYF
>-|TRBV5-1|TRBJ2-2|-
TGCGCCAGCAGCATGGCAGGATTCCTGAACACCGGGGAGCTGTTTTTT
CASSMAGFLNTGELFF
>few|TRBV27|TRBJ2-7|TRBD1
TGTGCCAGCAGTTCCCGGGACAGGGTCACCTACGAGCAGTACTTC
CASSSRDRVTYEQYF
>-|TRBV13|TRBJ2-1|-
TGTGCCAGCAGCTTATCCCGCGGGATCTCCTACAATGAGCAGTTCTTC
CASSLSRGISYNEQFF
>many|TRBV27|TRBJ2-1|-
TGTGCCAGCAGTTTAAAAACCCTAGTTTACTCTAATGAGCAGTTCTTC
CASSLKTLVYSNEQFF
>few|TRBV28|TRBJ2-7|TRBD1
TGTGCCAGCAGTTTGACAGGGTACCACGAGCAGTACTTC
CASSLTGYHEQYF
>many|TRBV11-2|TRBJ1-6|-
TGTGCCAGCAGCGCAGGGGTTTCGTATTCACCCCTCCACTTT
CASSAGVSYSPLHF
>-|TRBV4-2|TRBJ1-4|TRBD1
TGTGCCAGCAGACCATACCGGGACAGCGGTGAAAAACTGTTTTTT
CASRPYRDSGEKLFF
>few|TRBV20-1|TRBJ2-5|TRBD2
TGCAGTGTGGGACTAGCGGGGGGGTTACAAGAGACCCAGTACTTC
CSVGLAGGLQETQYF
>few|TRBV21-1|TRBJ1-1|-
TGTGCCAGCCTTCCTGGACAGGGGGCCACTGAAGCTTTCTTT
CASLPGQGATEAFF
>few|TRBV11-2|TRBJ2-2|-
TGTGCCAGCAGCTTAGTACGGGGTTCCGGGGAGCTGTTTTTT
CASSLVRGSGELFF
>many|TRBV20-1|TRBJ2-3|TRBD2
TGCAGTGCTAGGGGACTAGCGGGAGGGCCCACAGATACGCAGTATTTT
CSARGLAGGPTDTQYF
>few|TRBV2|TRBJ2-1|TRBD2
TGTGCCAGCAGTGAAGCGCTTAGCGGGGGCTTCAATGAGCAGTTCTTC
CASSEALSGGFNEQFF
>many|TRBV6-6|TRBJ1-5|TRBD1
TGTGCCAGCAGTTCGCAAGGGACAGGGTTGGGCAATCAGCCCCAGCATTTT
CASSSQGTGLGNQPQHF
>few|TRBV6-1|TRBJ2-1|TRBD1
TGTGCCAGCATTAGGACAGGCTACAATGAGCAGTTCTTC
CASIRTGYNEQFF
>few|TRBV7-9|TRBJ2-1|-
TGTGCCAGCGGACCCTTCCTACAGGCGAGCTCCTACAATGAGCAGTTCTTC
CASGPFLQASSYNEQFF
>many|TRBV27|TRBJ1-4|TRBD1
TGTGCCAGCAGTTTTTGGGGGACAGGGGGTGAAAAACTGTTTTTT
CASSFWGTGGEKLFF
>many|TRBV2|TRBJ2-7|TRBD2
TGTGCCAGCACCCGGGGAGGGCCCGAGCAGTACTTC
CASTRGGPEQYF
>few|TRBV7-9|TRBJ1-4|-
TGTGCCAGCAGCGGGCCGGCTAATGAAAAACTGTTTTTT
CASSGPANEKLFF
>few|TRBV20-1|TRBJ2-4|-
TGCAGTGCTAGAGAGGGGAGCAGGGACCAAAACATTCAGTACTTC
CSAREGSRDQNIQYF
>many|TRBV20-1|TRBJ1-1|-
TGCAGTGCTAGATTGCGGGGTGAAGCTTTCTTT
CSARLRGEAFF
>-|TRBV28|TRBJ2-7|TRBD1
TGTGCCAGCAGTGGTACCGGGACAGGGCCGCTCTTGGAGCAGTACTTC
CASSGTGTGPLLEQYF
>once|TRBV11-2|TRBJ2-7|TRBD2
TGTGCCAGCAGCTACCCCCCCCCGGGACTAGCATTGCCCCACGAGCAGTACTTC
CASSYPPPGLALPHEQYF
>-|TRBV5-1|TRBJ1-1|-
TGCGCCAGCAGTCCCATGGGGGAATTGAACACTGAAGCTTTCTTT
CASSPMGELNTEAFF
>many|TRBV6-5|TRBJ1-5|-
TGTGCCAGCAGTTACTCGGCTGTGGTGCAGCCCCAGCATTTT
CASSYSAVVQPQHF
>many|TRBV11-2|TRBJ2-4|TRBD2
TGTGCCAGCAGCCCCGGACTAGCGGGAGCCAAAAACATTCAGTACTTC
CASSPGLAGAKNIQYF
>many|TRBV6-5|TRBJ1-1|-
TGTGCCAGCACTCTCAGGAGGAACGCTGAAGCTTTCTTT
CASTLRRNAEAFF